This T cell receptor (beta chain) was recorded in a study of T-cell reconstitution after alpha-beta-depleted transplantation in children (dated by TCRdb to 2016 to 2017). Looking at the study overall: T-cell immune reconstitution after TCRalphabeta/CD19-depleted allogeneic hematopoietic cell transplantation in children was quantitatively tracked in the study by means of TCR repertoire profiling.

The library was produced with PCR. The instrument given in TCRdb is Illumina HiSeq 2500. To normalize quantification of the TCRbeta repertoire, the TCR libraries were built with molecular barcoding that relied on unique molecular identifiers. The public reads were quality trimmed at Q25 with fastp and then assembled into clones with MiXCR by TCRdb, keeping productive beta chains. When rows share a CDR3 protein, they turn into one entry using the most common DNA and genes. Present in this sample are 200,000 to 250,000 distinct CDR3 sequences, approximately 12% of which were seen just once. Approximately 2.9% of the sample rests with the top ten. This clonotype was recorded at least ten times. This receptor's antigen is unknown. Base qualities are missing; no much larger clone stands one base away. The CDR3 has 15 amino acids, counting the end cysteine and phenylalanine. The entry retains the CDR3 DNA only, 45 bases that are in frame from base 1. The germline V gene (reference sequence) specifies LNHDA as CDR1 and SQIVND as CDR2. The germline V and J ends show losses of 8 bases and 4 bases respectively, and no gene match explains 7 bases of the junction.

This TCR derives from a human donor who donated a stem cell graft to a child with acute lymphoblastic leukemia. Material: PBMCs from the stem cell graft donor, obtained from the stem cell graft. The chain links TRBV19 with TRBJ2-2; 10 bases in the junction line up with TRBD1. The DNA sequence reads TGTGCCAGTCAAACCGGGACAGGGGTCACCGGGGAGCTGTTTTTT. Its translation reads: CASQTGTGVTGELFF.